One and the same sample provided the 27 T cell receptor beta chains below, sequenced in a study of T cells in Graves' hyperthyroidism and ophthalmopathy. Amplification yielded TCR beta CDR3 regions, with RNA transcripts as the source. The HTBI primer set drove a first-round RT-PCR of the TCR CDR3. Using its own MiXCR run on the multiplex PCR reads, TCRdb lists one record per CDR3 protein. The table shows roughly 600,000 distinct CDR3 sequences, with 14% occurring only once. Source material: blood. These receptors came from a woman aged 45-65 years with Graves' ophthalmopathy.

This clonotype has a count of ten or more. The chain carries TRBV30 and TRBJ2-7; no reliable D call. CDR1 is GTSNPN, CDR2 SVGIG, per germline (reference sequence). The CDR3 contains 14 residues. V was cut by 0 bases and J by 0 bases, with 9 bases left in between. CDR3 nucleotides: TGTGCCTGGAGTGTACGGCAGAGCTCCTACGAGCAGTACTTC. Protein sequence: CAWSVRQSSYEQYF.

In DNA form, the CDR3 reads TGTGCCAGCAGTTACTCGAGTCTAGCCAAAAACATTCAGTACTTC. Translated, it gives CASSYSSLAKNIQYF. The chain couples TRBV6-5 to TRBJ2-4; D unresolved. The length of the CDR3 is 15 residues. The germline V gene encodes CDR1 MNHEY and CDR2 SVGAGI. Deletions cut 0 bases from V and 0 bases from J, with 6 bases between.

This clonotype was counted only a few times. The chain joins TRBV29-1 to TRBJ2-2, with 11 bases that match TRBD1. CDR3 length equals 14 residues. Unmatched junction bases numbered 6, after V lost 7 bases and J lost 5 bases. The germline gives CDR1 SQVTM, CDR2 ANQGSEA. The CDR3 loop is CSAGQGAQTGELFF. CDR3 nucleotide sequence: TGCAGCGCCGGACAGGGGGCGCAAACCGGGGAGCTGTTTTTT.

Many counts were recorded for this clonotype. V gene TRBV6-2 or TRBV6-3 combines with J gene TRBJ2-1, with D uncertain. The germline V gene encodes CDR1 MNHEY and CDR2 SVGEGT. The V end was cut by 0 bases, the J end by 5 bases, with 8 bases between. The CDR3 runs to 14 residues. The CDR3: CASSYSTVHNEQFF. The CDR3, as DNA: TGTGCCAGCAGTTACTCCACAGTGCACAATGAGCAGTTCTTC.

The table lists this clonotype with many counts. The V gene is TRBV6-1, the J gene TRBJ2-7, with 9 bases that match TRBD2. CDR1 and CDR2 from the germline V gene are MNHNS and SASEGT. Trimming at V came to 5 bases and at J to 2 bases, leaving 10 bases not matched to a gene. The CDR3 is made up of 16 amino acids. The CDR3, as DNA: TGTGCCAGCAGTCGACGGGCGGGAGGGAAAACCTACGAGCAGTACTTC. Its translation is CASSRRAGGKTYEQYF.

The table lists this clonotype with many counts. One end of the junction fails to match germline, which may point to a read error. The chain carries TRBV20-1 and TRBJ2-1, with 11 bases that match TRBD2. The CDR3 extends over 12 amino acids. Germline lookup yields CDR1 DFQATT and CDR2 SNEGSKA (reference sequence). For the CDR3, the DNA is TGTATCGGGACTAGCGGAAACAATGAGCAGTTCTTC. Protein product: CIGTSGNNEQFF.

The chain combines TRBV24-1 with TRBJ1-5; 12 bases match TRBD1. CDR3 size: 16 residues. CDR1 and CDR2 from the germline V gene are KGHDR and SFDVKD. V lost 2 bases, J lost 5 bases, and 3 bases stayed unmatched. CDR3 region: CATSDSGTGGYQPQHF. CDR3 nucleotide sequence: TGTGCCACCAGTGATTCCGGGACAGGGGGCTATCAGCCCCAGCATTTT.

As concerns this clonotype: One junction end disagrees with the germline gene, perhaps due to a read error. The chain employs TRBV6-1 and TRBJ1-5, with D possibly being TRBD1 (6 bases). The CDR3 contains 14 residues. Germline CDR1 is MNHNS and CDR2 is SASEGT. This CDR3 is CVSSVDSIDQPQHF. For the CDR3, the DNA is TGTGTCAGCAGCGTGGACAGCATCGATCAGCCCCAGCATTTT.

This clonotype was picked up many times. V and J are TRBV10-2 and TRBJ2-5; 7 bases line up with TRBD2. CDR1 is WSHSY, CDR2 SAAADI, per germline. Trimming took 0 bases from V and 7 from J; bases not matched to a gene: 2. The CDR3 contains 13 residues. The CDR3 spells CASSESTGGTQYF. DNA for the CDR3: TGCGCCAGCAGTGAGTCGACGGGAGGGACCCAGTACTTC.

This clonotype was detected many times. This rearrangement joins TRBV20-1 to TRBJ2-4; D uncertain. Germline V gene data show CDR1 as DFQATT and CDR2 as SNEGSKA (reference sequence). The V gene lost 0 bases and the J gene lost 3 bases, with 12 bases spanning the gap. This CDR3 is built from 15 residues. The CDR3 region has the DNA TGCAGTGCTAGAGATCGTCGAGGTGACAAAAACATTCAGTACTTC. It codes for CSARDRRGDKNIQYF.

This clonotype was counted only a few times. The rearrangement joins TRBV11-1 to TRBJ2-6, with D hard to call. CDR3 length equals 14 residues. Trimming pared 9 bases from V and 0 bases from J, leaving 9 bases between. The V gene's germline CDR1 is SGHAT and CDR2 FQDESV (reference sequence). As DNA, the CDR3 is TGTGCCAGTAATTTTGGCTCTGGGGCCAACGTCCTGACTTTC. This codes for CASNFGSGANVLTF.

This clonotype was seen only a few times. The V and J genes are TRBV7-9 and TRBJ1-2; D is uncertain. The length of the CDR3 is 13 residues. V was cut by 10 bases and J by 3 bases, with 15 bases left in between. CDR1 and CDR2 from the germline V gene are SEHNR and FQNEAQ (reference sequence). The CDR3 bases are TGTGCCATTCCTTTTGGGCAGTACTATGGCTACACCTTC. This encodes CAIPFGQYYGYTF.

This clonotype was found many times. The CDR3 DNA follows: TGTGCCAGCAGTCCCGGACTAGGTAGTAACACAGATACGCAGTATTTT. The encoded protein is CASSPGLGSNTDTQYF. The rearrangement uses TRBV12-3 or TRBV12-4 and TRBJ2-3, with 7 bases that match TRBD2. The trim removed 5 bases at V and 2 bases at J, leaving 10 bases unmatched. The CDR3 spans 16 residues.

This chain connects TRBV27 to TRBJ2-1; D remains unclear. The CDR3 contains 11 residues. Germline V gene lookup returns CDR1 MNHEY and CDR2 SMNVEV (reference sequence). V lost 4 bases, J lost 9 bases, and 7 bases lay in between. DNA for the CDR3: TGTGCCAGCAGTTCCCGAGTTGAGCAGTTCTTC. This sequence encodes CASSSRVEQFF.

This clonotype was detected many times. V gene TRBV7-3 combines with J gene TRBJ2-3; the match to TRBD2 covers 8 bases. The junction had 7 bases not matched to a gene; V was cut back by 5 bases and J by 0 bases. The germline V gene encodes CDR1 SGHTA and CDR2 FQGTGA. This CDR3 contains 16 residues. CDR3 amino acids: CASSPRGLVSTDTQYF. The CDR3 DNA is TGTGCCAGCAGCCCCCGGGGACTAGTAAGCACAGATACGCAGTATTTT. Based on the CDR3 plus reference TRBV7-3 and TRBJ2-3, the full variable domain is GAGVSQTPSNKVTEKGKYVELRCDPISGHTALYWYRQSLGQGPEFLIYFQGTGAADDSGLPNDRFFAVRPEGSVSTLKIQRTERGDSAVYLCASSPRGLVSTDTQYFGPGTRLTVL.

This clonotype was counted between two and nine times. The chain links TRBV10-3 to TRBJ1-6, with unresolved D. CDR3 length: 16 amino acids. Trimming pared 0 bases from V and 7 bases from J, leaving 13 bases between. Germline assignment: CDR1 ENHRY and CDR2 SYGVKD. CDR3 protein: CAISESSVRSNSPLHF. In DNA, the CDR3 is TGTGCCATCAGTGAGTCGAGCGTCAGATCGAATTCACCCCTCCACTTT.

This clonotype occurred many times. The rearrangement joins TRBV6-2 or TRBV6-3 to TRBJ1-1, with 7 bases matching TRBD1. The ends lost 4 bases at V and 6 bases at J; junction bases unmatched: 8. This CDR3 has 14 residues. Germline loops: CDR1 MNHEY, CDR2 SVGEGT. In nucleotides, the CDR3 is TGTGCCAGCAGTTCGGTGACAGGGAAAGCTGAAGCTTTCTTT. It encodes CASSSVTGKAEAFF.

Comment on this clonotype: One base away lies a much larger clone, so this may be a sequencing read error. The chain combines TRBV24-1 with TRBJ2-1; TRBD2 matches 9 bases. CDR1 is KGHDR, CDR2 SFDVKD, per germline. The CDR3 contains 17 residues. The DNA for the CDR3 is TGTGCCACCAGTGATAGGCGGGCGGGAGGGCCTCCCAATGAGCAGCTCTTC. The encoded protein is CATSDRRAGGPPNEQLF.

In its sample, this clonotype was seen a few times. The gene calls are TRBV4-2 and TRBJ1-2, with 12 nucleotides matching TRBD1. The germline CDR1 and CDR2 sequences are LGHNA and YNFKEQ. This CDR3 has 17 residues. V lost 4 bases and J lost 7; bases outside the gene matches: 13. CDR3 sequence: CASSRESGQGAASGYTF. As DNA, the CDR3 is TGTGCCAGCAGCCGAGAATCGGGACAGGGGGCAGCCTCTGGCTACACCTTC.

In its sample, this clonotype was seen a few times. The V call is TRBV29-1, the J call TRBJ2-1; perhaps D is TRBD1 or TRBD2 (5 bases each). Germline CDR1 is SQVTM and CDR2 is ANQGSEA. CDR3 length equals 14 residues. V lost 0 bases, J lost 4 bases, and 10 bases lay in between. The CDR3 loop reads CSVEEGWGYNEQFF. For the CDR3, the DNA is TGCAGCGTTGAAGAAGGGTGGGGGTACAATGAGCAGTTCTTC.

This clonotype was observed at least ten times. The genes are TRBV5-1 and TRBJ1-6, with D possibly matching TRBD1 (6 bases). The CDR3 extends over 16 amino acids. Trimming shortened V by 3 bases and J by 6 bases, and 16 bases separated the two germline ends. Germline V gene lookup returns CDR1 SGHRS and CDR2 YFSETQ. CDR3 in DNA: TGCGCCAGCAGCTGGGAAACAGGGACATCTAATTCACCCCTCCACTTT. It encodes CASSWETGTSNSPLHF.

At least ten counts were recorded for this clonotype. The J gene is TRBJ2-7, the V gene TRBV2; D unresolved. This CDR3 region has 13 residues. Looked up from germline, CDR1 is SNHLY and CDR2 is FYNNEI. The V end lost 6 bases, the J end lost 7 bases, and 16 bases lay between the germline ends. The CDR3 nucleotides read TGTGCCAGCAGCGCGGACGGTGCTAGGGAGCAGTACTTC. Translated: CASSADGAREQYF.

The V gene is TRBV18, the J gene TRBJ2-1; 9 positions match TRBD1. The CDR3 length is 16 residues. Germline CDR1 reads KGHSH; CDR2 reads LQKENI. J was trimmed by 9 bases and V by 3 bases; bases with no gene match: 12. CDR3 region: CASSPLRTGAGGEQFF. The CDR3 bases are TGTGCCAGCTCACCCCTCCGGACAGGGGCCGGGGGTGAGCAGTTCTTC.

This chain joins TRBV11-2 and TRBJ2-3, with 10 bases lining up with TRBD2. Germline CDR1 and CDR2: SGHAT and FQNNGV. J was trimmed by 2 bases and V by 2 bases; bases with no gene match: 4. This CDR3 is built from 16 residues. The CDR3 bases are TGTGCCAGCAGCTTATCTAGCGGGAGTCTCACAGATACGCAGTATTTT. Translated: CASSLSSGSLTDTQYF.

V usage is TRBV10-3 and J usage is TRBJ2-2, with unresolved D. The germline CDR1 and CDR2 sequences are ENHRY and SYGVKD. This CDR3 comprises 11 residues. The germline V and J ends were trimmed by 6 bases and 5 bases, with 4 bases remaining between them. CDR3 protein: CAISGTGELFF. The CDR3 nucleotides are TGTGCCATCAGCGGTACCGGGGAGCTGTTTTTT.

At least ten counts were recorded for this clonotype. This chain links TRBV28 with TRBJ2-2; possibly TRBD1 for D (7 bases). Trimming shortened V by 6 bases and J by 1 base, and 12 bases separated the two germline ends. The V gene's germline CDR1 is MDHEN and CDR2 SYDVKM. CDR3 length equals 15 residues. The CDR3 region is CASRRGTVNTGELFF. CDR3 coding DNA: TGTGCCAGCAGACGCGGGACAGTGAACACCGGGGAGCTGTTTTTT.

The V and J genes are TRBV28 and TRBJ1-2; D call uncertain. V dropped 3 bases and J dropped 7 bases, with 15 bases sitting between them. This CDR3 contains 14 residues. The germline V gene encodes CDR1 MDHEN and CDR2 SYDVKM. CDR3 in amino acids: CASSLVLASGGYTF. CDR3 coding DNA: TGTGCCAGCAGTTTGGTTCTTGCATCAGGTGGCTACACCTTC.